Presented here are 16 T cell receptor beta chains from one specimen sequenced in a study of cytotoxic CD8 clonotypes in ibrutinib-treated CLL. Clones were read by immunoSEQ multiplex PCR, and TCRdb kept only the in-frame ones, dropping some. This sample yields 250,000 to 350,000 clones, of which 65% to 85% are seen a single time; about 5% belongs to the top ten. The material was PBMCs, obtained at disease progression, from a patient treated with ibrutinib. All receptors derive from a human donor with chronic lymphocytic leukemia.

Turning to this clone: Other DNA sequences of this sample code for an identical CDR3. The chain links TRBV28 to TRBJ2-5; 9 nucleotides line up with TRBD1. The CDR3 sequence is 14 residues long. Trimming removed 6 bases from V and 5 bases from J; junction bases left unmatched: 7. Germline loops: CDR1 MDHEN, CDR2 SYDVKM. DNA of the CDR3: TGTGCCAGCAGCTCGGGACAGGGAGGTGAGACCCAGTACTTC. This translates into CASSSGQGGETQYF.

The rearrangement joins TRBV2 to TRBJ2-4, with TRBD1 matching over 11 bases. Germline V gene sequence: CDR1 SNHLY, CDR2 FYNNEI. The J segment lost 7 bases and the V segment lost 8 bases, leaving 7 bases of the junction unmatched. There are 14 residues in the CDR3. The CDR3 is CASHRTGGMNIQYF. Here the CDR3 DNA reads TGTGCCAGCCACCGGACAGGGGGCATGAACATTCAGTACTTC.

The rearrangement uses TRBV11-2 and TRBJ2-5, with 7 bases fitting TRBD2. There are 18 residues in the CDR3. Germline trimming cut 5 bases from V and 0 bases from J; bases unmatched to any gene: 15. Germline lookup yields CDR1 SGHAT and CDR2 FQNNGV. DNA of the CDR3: TGTGCCAGCAGCAGGATTTACCCGCGAGCGGGGCACCAAGAGACCCAGTACTTC. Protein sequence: CASSRIYPRAGHQETQYF.

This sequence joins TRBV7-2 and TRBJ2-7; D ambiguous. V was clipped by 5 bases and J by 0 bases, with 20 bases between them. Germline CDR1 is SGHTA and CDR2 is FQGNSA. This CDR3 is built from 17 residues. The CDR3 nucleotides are TGTGCCAGCAGCACCAGCAGAGGACGGGCCAGCTCCTACGAGCAGTACTTC. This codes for CASSTSRGRASSYEQYF.

The CDR3 sequence is CSVEPFGREGNTIYF. CDR3 coding DNA: TGCAGCGTTGAACCTTTCGGCAGGGAAGGAAACACCATATATTTT. The V gene is TRBV29-1, the J gene TRBJ1-3; D perhaps matches TRBD1 (5 bases). This CDR3 has 15 residues. In germline, CDR1 is SQVTM, CDR2 ANQGSEA. V was cut by 2 bases and J by 4 bases, with 15 bases left in between.

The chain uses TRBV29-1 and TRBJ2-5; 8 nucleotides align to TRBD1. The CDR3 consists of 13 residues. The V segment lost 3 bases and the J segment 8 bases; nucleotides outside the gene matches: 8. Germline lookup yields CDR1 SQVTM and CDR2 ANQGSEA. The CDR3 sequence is CSVEGTGGSTQYF. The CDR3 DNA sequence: TGCAGCGTTGAGGGTACAGGGGGAAGCACCCAGTACTTC.

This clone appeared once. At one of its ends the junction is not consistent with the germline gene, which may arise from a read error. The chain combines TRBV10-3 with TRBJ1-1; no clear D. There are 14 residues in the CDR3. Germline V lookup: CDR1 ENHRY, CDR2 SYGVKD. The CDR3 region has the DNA TGTGCCATCACCGAGTTGCCCCCGAACGCTGAAGCTTTCTTT. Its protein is CAITELPPNAEAFF.

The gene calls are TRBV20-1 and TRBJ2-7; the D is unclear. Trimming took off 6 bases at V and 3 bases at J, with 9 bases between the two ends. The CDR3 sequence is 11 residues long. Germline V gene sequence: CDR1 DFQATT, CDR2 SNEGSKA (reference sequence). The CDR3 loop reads CSAHNDYEQYF. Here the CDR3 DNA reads TGCAGTGCCCACAACGACTACGAGCAGTACTTC.

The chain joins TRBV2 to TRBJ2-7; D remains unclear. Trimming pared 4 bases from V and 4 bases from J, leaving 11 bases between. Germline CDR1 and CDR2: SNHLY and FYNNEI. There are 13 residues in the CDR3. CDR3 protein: CASSAPGSYEQYF. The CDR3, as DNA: TGTGCCAGCAGTGCTCCAGGCTCTTACGAGCAGTACTTC.

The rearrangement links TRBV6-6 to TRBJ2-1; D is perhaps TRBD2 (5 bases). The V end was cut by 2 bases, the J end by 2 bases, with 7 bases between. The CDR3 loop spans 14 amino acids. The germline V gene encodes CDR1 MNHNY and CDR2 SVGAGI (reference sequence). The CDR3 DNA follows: TGTGCCAGCAGTTACCCGGGAACCTACAATGAGCAGTTCTTC. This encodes CASSYPGTYNEQFF.

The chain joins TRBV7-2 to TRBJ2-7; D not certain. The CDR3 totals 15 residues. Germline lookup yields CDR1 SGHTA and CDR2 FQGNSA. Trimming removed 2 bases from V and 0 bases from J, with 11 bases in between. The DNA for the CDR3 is TGTGCCAGCAGCTTAACGGGCCTGAGCTCCTACGAGCAGTACTTC. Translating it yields CASSLTGLSSYEQYF.

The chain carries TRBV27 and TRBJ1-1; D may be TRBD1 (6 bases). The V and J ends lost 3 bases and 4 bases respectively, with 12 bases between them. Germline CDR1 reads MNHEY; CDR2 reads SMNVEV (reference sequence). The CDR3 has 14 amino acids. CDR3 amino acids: CASSLGAMSTEAFF. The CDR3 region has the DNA TGTGCCAGCAGTTTGGGGGCTATGAGCACTGAAGCTTTCTTT.

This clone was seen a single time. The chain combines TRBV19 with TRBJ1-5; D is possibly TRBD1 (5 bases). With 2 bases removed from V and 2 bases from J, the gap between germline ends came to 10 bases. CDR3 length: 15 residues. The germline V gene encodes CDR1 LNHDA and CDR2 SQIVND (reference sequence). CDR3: CASSISREGNQPQHF. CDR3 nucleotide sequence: TGTGCCAGTAGTATAAGCAGGGAGGGCAATCAGCCCCAGCATTTT.

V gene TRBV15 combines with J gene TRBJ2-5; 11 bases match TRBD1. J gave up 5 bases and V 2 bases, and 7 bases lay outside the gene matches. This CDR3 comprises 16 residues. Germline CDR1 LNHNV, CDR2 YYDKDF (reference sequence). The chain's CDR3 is CATSRLRTGGPETQYF. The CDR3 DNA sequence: TGTGCCACCAGCAGATTGAGGACAGGGGGCCCGGAGACCCAGTACTTC. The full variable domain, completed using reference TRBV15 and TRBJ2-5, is DAMVIQNPRYQVTQFGKPVTLSCSQTLNHNVMYWYQQKSSQAPKLLFHYYDKDFNNEADTPDNFQSRRPNTSFCFLDIRSPGLGDTAMYLCATSRLRTGGPETQYFGPGTRLLVL.

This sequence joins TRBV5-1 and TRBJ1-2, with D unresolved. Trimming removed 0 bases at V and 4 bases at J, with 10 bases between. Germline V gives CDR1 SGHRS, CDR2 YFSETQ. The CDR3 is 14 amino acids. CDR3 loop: CASSLATAGYGYTF. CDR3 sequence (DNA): TGCGCCAGCAGCTTGGCCACGGCGGGCTATGGCTACACCTTC. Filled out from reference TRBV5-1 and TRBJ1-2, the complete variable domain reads KAGVTQTPRYLIKTRGQQVTLSCSPISGHRSVSWYQQTPGQGLQFLFEYFSETQRNKGNFPGRFSGRQFSNSRSEMNVSTLELGDSALYLCASSLATAGYGYTFGSGTRLTVV.

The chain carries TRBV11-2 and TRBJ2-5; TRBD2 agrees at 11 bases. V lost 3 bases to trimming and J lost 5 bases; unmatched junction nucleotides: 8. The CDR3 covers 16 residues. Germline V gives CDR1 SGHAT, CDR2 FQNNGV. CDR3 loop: CASSFELAGVGETQYF. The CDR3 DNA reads TGTGCCAGCAGCTTTGAACTAGCGGGGGTTGGGGAGACCCAGTACTTC.